This TCR beta chain came from a study of patients and donors after allogeneic stem cell transplantation (dated by TCRdb to the early 2020s). V loses 4 bases of germline sequence and J loses 3 bases, and the interval between the two ends is 14 bases. The CDR3 runs 15 residues from the cysteine to the phenylalanine. Just CDR3 DNA is preserved here, 45 bases in frame from base 1. CDR1 SEHNR and CDR2 FQNEAQ are derived from the germline V gene (reference sequence). The library relied on RT-PCR. These reads were obtained on a NextSeq 550. TCRdb reanalyzed the raw reads on its own, using fastp at Q25 for trimming and MiXCR for clone calling, and kept in-frame beta chains. Entries are consolidated by CDR3 protein sequence, retaining the most common genes and DNA. Present in this sample are tens of thousands of distinct CDR3 sequences, roughly 48% of which were seen just once. The ten largest make up more than 55% of the sample.

This clonotype occurred once. The specificity of this receptor is unknown. No much larger clone exists at a distance of one base, and base qualities are not known. A single read is weak support. The sequence derives from a human donor who was either an allogeneic HSCT recipient or a stem cell or donor lymphocyte infusion donor (not recorded which). It is not recorded whose cells these are; they may come from a transplant donor. The V and J genes are TRBV7-9 and TRBJ2-3; the D gene is not confidently resolved. Sequenced input: blood, either unsorted or a sorted T cell fraction (not recorded which). The CDR3 has the sequence CASSSTEGKTDTQYF. The sequence in DNA is TGTGCCAGCAGCTCCACAGAAGGCAAGACAGATACGCAGTATTTT.